Below, one T cell receptor beta chain is given with its context. This sample is part of a study of blood T cell repertoires in COVID-19. Authors' analysis steps: By means of reference gene primer amplification, nucleated cell counts were estimated. The repertoire was sequenced with immunoSEQ multiplex PCR; TCRdb's copy has only in-frame clones and lacks some. D and trimming come from the DNA, and the V and J calls and clone size come from that table. This sample has about 95,000 clones, with around 87% found just once. Germline V CDR1 and CDR2: GTSNPN, SVGIG (reference sequence). V shed 0 bases and J shed 2 bases, with 4 bases lying between them. This CDR3 spans 12 amino acids.

Sample: peripheral blood. V usage is TRBV30 and J usage is TRBJ1-2; no clear D. This receptor was identified in a human donor in a cohort sampled during active COVID-19. Written as DNA, the CDR3 is TGTGCCTGGAGTGTACTGAACTATGGCTACACCTTC. Amino acid sequence: CAWSVLNYGYTF.